The 21 T cell receptor beta chains given below trace back to one sample, sequenced in a study of PD-L1 blockade in urothelial cancer. Time point specified: peripheral blood 6 weeks after treatment start. The method was immunoSEQ multiplex PCR; TCRdb's version includes in-frame clones alone and lacks a portion of them. The repertoire consists of 45,000 to 60,000 clones, with 88% occurring once and the leading ten covering roughly 2.5%. Sequenced material: PBMCs, taken around atezolizumab (anti-PD-L1) treatment. The source is a man aged 60-69 years with urothelial cancer.

This clone appeared a few times. The chain is built from TRBV19 and TRBJ1-5, with 8 bases fitting TRBD1. V shed 4 bases, J shed 1 base, and the junction held 12 bases outside the gene matches. CDR1 is LNHDA, CDR2 SQIVND, per germline (reference sequence). The CDR3 loop spans 18 amino acids. In DNA, the CDR3 is TGTGCCAGTAGTAGTCCCGGGGCAGGGGGCGTCAGCAATCAGCCCCAGCATTTT. Its protein is CASSSPGAGGVSNQPQHF.

J is TRBJ2-7 and V is TRBV6-6, with a possible D match to TRBD2 (5 bases). The germline CDR1 and CDR2 sequences are MNHNY and SVGAGI (reference sequence). The CDR3 consists of 12 residues. V was clipped by 3 bases and J by 5 bases, with 8 bases between them. The CDR3 loop is CASSYTGNEQYF. CDR3 DNA sequence: TGTGCCAGCAGTTATACGGGGAACGAGCAGTACTTC.

The chain employs TRBV18 and TRBJ1-5; 8 bases align to TRBD1. V shed 3 bases, J shed 6 bases, and the junction held 10 bases outside the gene matches. Per germline, CDR1 KGHSH and CDR2 LQKENI. The CDR3 extends over 16 amino acids. This CDR3 is CASSPNTGGEGQPQHF. CDR3 in DNA: TGTGCCAGCTCACCGAATACAGGGGGAGAGGGTCAGCCCCAGCATTTT.

V gene TRBV18 combines with J gene TRBJ2-5; 9 bases are a match to TRBD1. This CDR3 region has 15 residues. V lost 1 base and J lost 2; bases outside the gene matches: 2. Germline loops: CDR1 KGHSH, CDR2 LQKENI. The CDR3 DNA follows: TGTGCCAGCTCACCACTCGGGACAGGGCAAGAGACCCAGTACTTC. Protein sequence: CASSPLGTGQETQYF.

This clone showed up just once. The gene calls are TRBV19 and TRBJ1-2, with 10 bases fitting TRBD1. Trimming removed 7 bases from V and 2 bases from J; junction bases left unmatched: 7. The germline gives CDR1 LNHDA, CDR2 SQIVND (reference sequence). The CDR3 is 15 amino acids. The CDR3 spells CASNPVGQGNYGYTF. The CDR3 coding sequence is TGTGCCAGTAATCCCGTGGGACAGGGGAACTATGGCTACACCTTC.

V is TRBV5-4 and J is TRBJ1-1; no firm D call. The CDR3 consists of 15 residues. With 1 base removed from V and 4 bases from J, the gap between germline ends came to 14 bases. Per the germline V gene, CDR1 is SGHNT and CDR2 is YYREEE (reference sequence). CDR3 sequence reads: CASSLSSSKGTEAFF. CDR3 DNA sequence: TGTGCCAGCAGCTTGAGTAGCTCTAAAGGCACTGAAGCTTTCTTT.

V and J are TRBV29-1 and TRBJ2-1, with D maybe TRBD2 (6 bases). V lost 7 bases and J 4 bases, leaving 23 bases between the germline ends. In germline, CDR1 is SQVTM, CDR2 ANQGSEA. This CDR3 is 16 amino acids long. The DNA for the CDR3 is TGCAGCGCCTTCGTGGAGGGTGTAGGCCTTTACAATGAGCAGTTCTTC. It is translated as CSAFVEGVGLYNEQFF.

The chain combines TRBV29-1 with TRBJ2-7, with 7 bases identical to TRBD1. Germline V lookup: CDR1 SQVTM, CDR2 ANQGSEA. The junction had 4 bases not matched to a gene; V was cut back by 4 bases and J by 4 bases. The CDR3 loop spans 12 amino acids. CDR3 DNA: TGCAGCGTTGCTGAGGGGGCTTACGAGCAGTACTTC. Translating gives CSVAEGAYEQYF.

The DNA of the CDR3 is TGCGCCAGCAGCCAAGGAAGTAGACTGGGACTAGTTACCGGGGAGCTGTTTTTT. Its protein is CASSQGSRLGLVTGELFF. The rearrangement joins TRBV4-3 to TRBJ2-2; TRBD2 agrees at 8 bases. J lost 5 bases, V lost 1 base, and 12 bases had no gene match. Germline assignment: CDR1 LGHNA and CDR2 YSLEER. CDR3 length equals 18 residues.

J is TRBJ1-1 and V is TRBV7-2; a possible D gene is TRBD1 (5 bases). The CDR3 totals 15 residues. The germline V gene has CDR1 SGHTA and CDR2 FQGNSA. V lost 5 bases, J lost 2 bases, and 15 bases lay in between. CDR3 residues: CASSPLTGGNTEAFF. Here the CDR3 DNA reads TGTGCCAGCAGCCCCCTGACGGGGGGAAACACTGAAGCTTTCTTT.

This rearrangement joins TRBV11-2 to TRBJ2-1, with D perhaps matching TRBD2 (5 bases). The CDR3 is made up of 14 amino acids. The ends were cut back, 3 bases at V and 5 bases at J, with 11 bases in the middle. The germline gives CDR1 SGHAT, CDR2 FQNNGV. DNA for the CDR3: TGTGCCAGCAGCTTCTTCAGCGGCCACAATGAGCAGTTCTTC. Amino acid sequence: CASSFFSGHNEQFF.

This clone was picked up one time. The chain is built from TRBV15 and TRBJ2-3; D might be TRBD1 (6 bases). V lost 0 bases and J lost 2, with 15 bases in between. From germline, CDR1 is LNHNV and CDR2 YYDKDF (reference sequence). The CDR3 is made up of 17 amino acids. The chain's CDR3 is CATSRDPAGALTDTQYF. The CDR3 DNA is TGTGCCACCAGCAGAGATCCGGCAGGGGCCCTCACAGATACGCAGTATTTT.

This chain joins TRBV11-2 and TRBJ1-2, with 8 bases fitting TRBD1. V was clipped by 4 bases and J by 5 bases; unmatched bases: 9. CDR1 and CDR2 (germline): SGHAT, FQNNGV. The length of the CDR3 is 15 residues. In DNA, the CDR3 is TGTGCCAGCAGCTCTGCCGACAGGGGCGATTATGGCTACACCTTC. This gives the protein CASSSADRGDYGYTF.

The chain has TRBV7-2 and TRBJ2-3, with 8 bases identical to TRBD1. Germline loops: CDR1 SGHTA, CDR2 FQGNSA. The CDR3 totals 14 residues. Trimming took 3 bases from V and 6 from J; bases not matched to a gene: 5. The CDR3 loop reads CASSLGQVADTQYF. CDR3 nucleotide sequence: TGTGCCAGCAGCTTGGGACAGGTTGCGGATACGCAGTATTTT. The full variable domain, its missing parts supplied by reference TRBV7-2 and TRBJ2-3, is GAGVSQSPSNKVTEKGKDVELRCDPISGHTALYWYRQSLGQGLEFLIYFQGNSAPDKSGLPSDRFSAERTGGSVSTLTIQRTQQEDSAVYLCASSLGQVADTQYFGPGTRLTVL.

The genes are TRBV28 and TRBJ2-7, with TRBD1 identical over 11 bases. From germline, CDR1 is MDHEN and CDR2 SYDVKM. CDR3 length: 14 residues. Trimming removed 2 bases from V and 3 bases from J; junction bases left unmatched: 0. The CDR3 region has the DNA TGTGCCAGCAGTTTAGGGACAGGGGGCTACGAGCAGTACTTC. It specifies CASSLGTGGYEQYF.

This chain joins TRBV6-5 and TRBJ2-3; no clear D. V lost 6 bases and J lost 0, with 13 bases in between. Germline V gives CDR1 MNHEY, CDR2 SVGAGI. The CDR3 consists of 15 residues. This chain's CDR3 is CASSYLLTSTDTQYF. The CDR3 region has the DNA TGTGCCAGCAGCTATCTACTGACTAGCACAGATACGCAGTATTTT.

This CDR3 reads CASSIQINYGYTF. CDR3 nucleotides: TGTGCCAGCAGCATACAGATTAACTATGGCTACACCTTC. V is TRBV6-5 and J is TRBJ1-2; D unresolved. The CDR3 contains 13 residues. Deletions cut 6 bases from V and 1 base from J, with 9 bases between. Germline lookup yields CDR1 MNHEY and CDR2 SVGAGI.

The chain employs TRBV15 and TRBJ2-4; D remains unclear. Trimming left V 1 base short and J 0 bases short, with 10 bases between. In germline, CDR1 is LNHNV, CDR2 YYDKDF (reference sequence). This CDR3 has 16 residues. CDR3: CATSRVSRLAKNIQYF. For the CDR3, the DNA is TGTGCCACCAGCAGAGTGAGCAGGCTAGCCAAAAACATTCAGTACTTC.

V is TRBV30 and J is TRBJ1-1; no reliable D call. There are 13 residues in the CDR3. Germline-derived CDR1 and CDR2 are GTSNPN and SVGIG (reference sequence). Trimming stripped 3 bases from V and 4 bases from J, with 12 bases between. CDR3 protein: CAWSRDRVTEAFF. The CDR3 nucleotides are TGTGCCTGGAGCCGGGATCGGGTCACTGAAGCTTTCTTT.

This rearrangement joins TRBV15 to TRBJ1-5, with 8 bases fitting TRBD1. The CDR3 consists of 19 residues. The junction had 12 bases not matched to a gene; V was cut back by 2 bases and J by 0 bases. Per the germline V gene, CDR1 is LNHNV and CDR2 is YYDKDF (reference sequence). The CDR3 nucleotides read TGTGCCACCAGCAGAAGCTTCCCAGGGGGCGGTTATAGCAATCAGCCCCAGCATTTT. Protein sequence: CATSRSFPGGGYSNQPQHF.

The chain employs TRBV18 and TRBJ2-7; D possibly corresponds to TRBD1 (5 bases). V lost 3 bases and J lost 6, with 15 bases in between. In germline, CDR1 is KGHSH, CDR2 LQKENI. This CDR3 spans 14 amino acids. The CDR3 loop is CASSPPAGLIEQYF. In DNA, the CDR3 is TGTGCCAGCTCACCCCCCGCAGGGTTAATCGAGCAGTACTTC.